Following are 27 T cell receptor beta chains from one sample sequenced in a study of CXCR3-negative and CXCR3-positive naive CD8 T cells. Study-wide points: Naive cells positive for CXCR3 carried more hydrophobic TRB CDR3s than CXCR3-negative ones.

5' RACE that incorporated UMI labels was used to prepare the TRB cDNA libraries. TCRdb reanalyzed the 5' RACE reads and collapses them to one entry per CDR3 protein, without DNA. The sample holds over 50,000 distinct CDR3 sequences. No antigen has been identified for these receptors. What was sequenced was naive CXCR3+ CD8+ T cells from blood. The subset denotes: CD45RO-CCR7+CD27+CD95- naive CD8+ T cells expressing CXCR3 (TNR3+). The receptors derive from a human donor in good health. Some clones in this sample may be carry-over from other donors' samples.

V is TRBV12-3 or TRBV12-4 and J is TRBJ2-7; TCRdb gives TRBD2 as the D gene, but with no DNA this cannot be confirmed. There are 13 residues in the CDR3. CDR3 region: CASSAFPRSEQYF.

This chain joins TRBV5-1 and TRBJ2-7; the TCRdb call, TRBD1, lacks DNA for checking. Germline CDR1 reads SGHRS; CDR2 reads YFSETQ. The length of the CDR3 is 15 residues. The CDR3 is CASSSTGTGAYEQYF.

V and J are TRBV11-3 and TRBJ2-3; there is no DNA to check the TCRdb D call of TRBD1. Germline assignment: CDR1 SGHNT and CDR2 YENEEA. This CDR3 is built from 18 residues. The CDR3 protein is CASSPRIGQGTAPDTQYF.

The chain combines TRBV23-1 with TRBJ2-1. TRBV23-1 is marked as an open reading frame, function uncertain. This CDR3 region has 17 residues. The CDR3 loop is CASSQSLHHGVRNEQFF.

The V gene is TRBV3-1, the J gene TRBJ2-7; TCRdb proposes TRBD1, but this gene call is untestable without DNA. Germline values: CDR1 LGHDT, CDR2 YNNKEL (reference sequence). The CDR3 length is 15 residues. The CDR3 protein is CASSPAGGLSYEQYF.

The chain employs TRBV20-1 and TRBJ2-7; TCRdb outputs TRBD2, but without DNA this stays unchecked. Germline CDR1 DFQATT, CDR2 SNEGSKA (reference sequence). CDR3 size: 13 residues. CDR3 loop: CSARKRGYNEQYF.

The J gene is TRBJ2-3, the V gene TRBV11-2. Germline V CDR1 and CDR2: SGHAT, FQNNGV. The CDR3 sequence is 11 residues long. The CDR3: CASSSMGTQYF.

The chain uses TRBV20-1 and TRBJ1-5. Germline values: CDR1 DFQATT, CDR2 SNEGSKA (reference sequence). The CDR3 covers 14 residues. The CDR3 sequence: CSAREGWGYQPQHF.

The chain carries TRBV9 and TRBJ2-1. The CDR3 has 16 amino acids. Germline-derived CDR1 and CDR2 are SGDLS and YYNGEE. CDR3 region: CASSVDHRGSYNEQFF.

The chain employs TRBV12-3 or TRBV12-4 and TRBJ2-7; absent DNA, TCRdb's TRBD1 call cannot be checked. The CDR3 runs to 12 residues. The chain's CDR3 is CASSLGDGEQYF.

The V and J genes are TRBV7-9 and TRBJ2-7; the TCRdb call, TRBD1, lacks DNA for checking. CDR1 and CDR2 from the germline V gene are SEHNR and FQNEAQ (reference sequence). The CDR3 runs to 17 residues. The CDR3 sequence is CASSLVPSPGAFYEQYF.

This chain connects TRBV7-6 to TRBJ2-7; TCRdb names TRBD1, which stays unverified in the absence of DNA. Germline V gene data show CDR1 as SGHVS and CDR2 as FNYEAQ. The CDR3 is 14 residues long. The CDR3 protein is CASSFAAGQDEQYF.

V and J are TRBV15 and TRBJ2-3; TCRdb's assignment of TRBD1 cannot be checked, as there is no DNA. Per the germline V gene, CDR1 is LNHNV and CDR2 is YYDKDF (reference sequence). This CDR3 is built from 13 residues. CDR3 loop: CATSVGTTDTQYF.

This sequence joins TRBV20-1 and TRBJ1-2; TCRdb calls TRBD1, which cannot be checked without DNA. This CDR3 has 12 residues. Germline V lookup: CDR1 DFQATT, CDR2 SNEGSKA (reference sequence). CDR3 sequence: CSARPRADGYTF.

V usage is TRBV29-1 and J usage is TRBJ2-7; the D gene TCRdb calls, TRBD1, cannot be checked with no DNA. The germline V gene has CDR1 SQVTM and CDR2 ANQGSEA. The length of the CDR3 is 14 residues. The CDR3 spells CSVRLSGGGYEQYF.

The rearrangement links TRBV18 to TRBJ1-1. CDR1 and CDR2 from the germline V gene are KGHSH and LQKENI. The CDR3 totals 14 residues. CDR3 sequence: CASSPPTSGTEAFF.

V gene TRBV4-3 combines with J gene TRBJ2-7; TCRdb calls TRBD1, which cannot be checked without DNA. The CDR3 loop spans 14 amino acids. Germline CDR1 and CDR2: LGHNA and YSLEER. CDR3 protein: CASSQSRHSYEQYF.

This chain connects TRBV7-2 to TRBJ2-5; TCRdb names TRBD1, which stays unverified in the absence of DNA. CDR1 and CDR2 (germline): SGHTA, FQGNSA. The CDR3 is 15 amino acids. CDR3 region: CASSLRQGQLETQYF.

The J gene is TRBJ2-1, the V gene TRBV29-1; checking the TCRdb D call of TRBD2 is not possible without DNA. The germline gives CDR1 SQVTM, CDR2 ANQGSEA. The CDR3 covers 12 residues. This chain's CDR3 is CSVVSGLGEQFF.

The V and J genes are TRBV5-1 and TRBJ2-1; the D gene TCRdb calls, TRBD1, cannot be checked with no DNA. Germline CDR1 reads SGHRS; CDR2 reads YFSETQ. CDR3 size: 14 residues. CDR3 sequence: CASSLGQGYNEQFF.

The chain links TRBV29-1 to TRBJ1-2; the D call from TCRdb, TRBD1, cannot be confirmed without DNA. The CDR3 consists of 11 residues. Looked up from germline, CDR1 is SQVTM and CDR2 is ANQGSEA. This CDR3 reads CSTDRPLGYTF.

This chain joins TRBV7-9 and TRBJ2-3. CDR1 and CDR2 from the germline V gene are SEHNR and FQNEAQ (reference sequence). The CDR3 length is 12 residues. The CDR3 sequence is CASSSSTDTQYF.

The rearrangement joins TRBV25-1 to TRBJ1-1. Germline V lookup: CDR1 MGHDK, CDR2 SYGVNS. This CDR3 region has 16 residues. The CDR3: CASSEGSPYMNTEAFF.

The chain carries TRBV20-1 and TRBJ2-1; lacking DNA, the TRBD1 call made by TCRdb goes unchecked. The CDR3 sequence is 14 residues long. Per the germline V gene, CDR1 is DFQATT and CDR2 is SNEGSKA (reference sequence). This CDR3 reads CSANTGFSYNEQFF.

The chain joins TRBV7-9 to TRBJ2-5; TCRdb names TRBD2, which stays unverified in the absence of DNA. Germline V gene lookup returns CDR1 SEHNR and CDR2 FQNEAQ (reference sequence). The CDR3 is made up of 13 amino acids. The CDR3 is CASSFVVRETQYF. Looking up the rest from reference TRBV7-9 and TRBJ2-5 gives the full variable domain: DTGVSQNPRHKITKRGQNVTFRCDPISEHNRLYWYRQTLGQGPEFLTYFQNEAQLEKSRLLSDRFSAERPKGSFSTLEIQRTEQGDSAMYLCASSFVVRETQYFGPGTRLLVL.

The chain carries TRBV14 and TRBJ2-1; TCRdb designates TRBD2, a call that cannot be tested without DNA. The length of the CDR3 is 16 residues. CDR1 SGHDN and CDR2 FVKESK come from the germline V gene. The CDR3 region is CASSQSGLGPPSGQFF. Together with reference TRBV14 and TRBJ2-1, the CDR3 gives the full variable domain: EAGVTQFPSHSVIEKGQTVTLRCDPISGHDNLYWYRRVMGKEIKFLLHFVKESKQDESGMPNNRFLAERTGGTYSTLKVQPAELEDSGVYFCASSQSGLGPPSGQFFGPGTRLTVL.

The rearrangement uses TRBV6-2 or TRBV6-3 and TRBJ2-2; there is no DNA to check the TCRdb D call of TRBD2. The germline gives CDR1 MNHEY, CDR2 SVGEGT. The CDR3 has 13 residues. CDR3: CASGPWVTGELFF.